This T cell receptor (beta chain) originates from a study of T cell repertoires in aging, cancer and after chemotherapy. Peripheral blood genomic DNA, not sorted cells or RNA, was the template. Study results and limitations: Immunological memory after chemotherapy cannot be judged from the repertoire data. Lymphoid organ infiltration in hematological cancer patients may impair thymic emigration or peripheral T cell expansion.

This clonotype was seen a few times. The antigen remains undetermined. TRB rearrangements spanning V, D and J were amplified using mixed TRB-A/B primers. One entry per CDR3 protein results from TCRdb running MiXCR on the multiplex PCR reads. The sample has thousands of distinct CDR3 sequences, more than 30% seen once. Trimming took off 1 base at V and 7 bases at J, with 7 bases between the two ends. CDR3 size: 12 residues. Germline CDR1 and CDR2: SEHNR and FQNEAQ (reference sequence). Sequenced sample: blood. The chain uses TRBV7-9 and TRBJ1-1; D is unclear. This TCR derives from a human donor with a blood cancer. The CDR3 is CASSLGGLEAFF. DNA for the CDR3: TGTGCCAGCAGCTTAGGAGGCCTTGAAGCTTTCTTT.